Listed here are 10 T cell receptor beta chains from one sample, sequenced in a study of CD8+ T cells in alopecia areata. Treatment described: oral pan-JAK inhibitor, 5-10 mg twice daily. Extracted from the samples, RNA was reverse transcribed into cDNA to serve as the sequencing template. Profiling relied on immunoSEQ multiplex PCR, and the TCRdb table lists in-frame clones only, not all of them. The sample shows around 210,000 clones, 55% to 70% of them seen only once. This specimen consisted of CD4+ T cells sorted from blood, obtained at week 4, from a patient treated with tofacitinib. These receptors came from a human donor with alopecia areata.

This sequence joins TRBV2 and TRBJ2-3; D gene uncertain. Per the germline V gene, CDR1 is SNHLY and CDR2 is FYNNEI. The CDR3 is 15 residues long. V dropped 4 bases and J dropped 0 bases, with 11 bases sitting between them. CDR3 sequence: CASSVTRLSTDTQYF. CDR3 nucleotide sequence: TGTGCCAGCAGTGTGACACGTCTGAGCACAGATACGCAGTATTTT.

This clone was observed once. The V and J genes are TRBV30 and TRBJ1-5; TRBD1 might be the D (5 bases). Trimming removed 1 base at V and 5 bases at J, with 9 bases between. This CDR3 is built from 13 residues. Per the germline V gene, CDR1 is GTSNPN and CDR2 is SVGIG (reference sequence). The DNA for the CDR3 is TGTGCCTGGAGTGGAGGGGCAGATCAGCCCCAGCATTTT. Residues: CAWSGGADQPQHF.

V is TRBV7-9 and J is TRBJ2-6; the D gene could be TRBD1 or TRBD2 (5 bases each). V lost 1 base, J lost 2 bases, and 9 bases lay in between. Germline CDR1 is SEHNR and CDR2 is FQNEAQ (reference sequence). This CDR3 region has 16 residues. The CDR3 is CASSLGLGAGANVLTF. CDR3 DNA sequence: TGTGCCAGCAGCTTAGGATTGGGGGCTGGGGCCAACGTCCTGACTTTC.

The chain carries TRBV30 and TRBJ1-6, with D possibly TRBD1 on 5 matching bases. The CDR3 loop spans 13 amino acids. Germline V lookup: CDR1 GTSNPN, CDR2 SVGIG (reference sequence). Trimming left V 5 bases short and J 5 bases short, with 10 bases between. Here the CDR3 reads CAWGATDNSPLHF. The CDR3 bases are TGTGCCTGGGGGGCAACCGATAATTCACCCCTCCACTTT.

The chain employs TRBV29-1 and TRBJ1-1; no reliable D call. This CDR3 is 13 amino acids long. V gave up 6 bases and J gave up 7 bases, with 18 bases separating them. CDR1 is SQVTM, CDR2 ANQGSEA, per germline. In DNA form, the CDR3 reads TGCAGCGTCAAAGAACAATCTAGCAATGAAGCTTTCTTT. This sequence encodes CSVKEQSSNEAFF.

J is TRBJ2-1 and V is TRBV29-1; D unclear. Between the trimmed V and J ends, which lost 4 bases and 6 bases, there was a span of 7 bases. The CDR3 length is 11 residues. Germline-derived CDR1 and CDR2 are SQVTM and ANQGSEA. The CDR3 reads CSVAWGNEQFF. The CDR3 DNA sequence: TGCAGCGTTGCCTGGGGCAATGAGCAGTTCTTC.

This clone was counted between two and nine times. The chain combines TRBV2 with TRBJ1-5, with 9 positions matching TRBD1. The germline V gene encodes CDR1 SNHLY and CDR2 FYNNEI. This CDR3 has 15 amino acids. V shed 6 bases and J 2 bases; nucleotides not matched to a gene: 5. CDR3 nucleotides: TGTGCCAGCAGGAAGGGGGACAGGGGCAATCAGCCCCAGCATTTT. Translated: CASRKGDRGNQPQHF.

As concerns this clone: A much larger clone lies a single base off, so this may be a read error. This rearrangement joins TRBV7-9 to TRBJ1-2, with 7 bases lining up with TRBD1. Germline trimming cut 5 bases from V and 2 bases from J; bases unmatched to any gene: 2. The CDR3 has 13 residues. CDR1 is SEHNR, CDR2 FQNEAQ, per germline (reference sequence). CDR3: CASSPQGNYGYTF. The CDR3 nucleotides are TGTGCCAGCAGCCCACAGGGGAACTATGGCTACACCTTC.

The J gene is TRBJ2-7, the V gene TRBV5-4, with D hard to call. Germline V gene lookup returns CDR1 SGHNT and CDR2 YYREEE (reference sequence). This CDR3 contains 14 residues. Trimming shortened V by 4 bases and J by 2 bases, and 13 bases separated the two germline ends. The CDR3 region has the DNA TGTGCCAGCAGCCGTCGTAGTAAGCCCTACGAGCAGTACTTC. Residues: CASSRRSKPYEQYF. The whole variable domain, remainder taken from reference TRBV5-4 and TRBJ2-7, is ETGVTQSPTHLIKTRGQQVTLRCSSQSGHNTVSWYQQALGQGPQFIFQYYREEENGRGNFPPRFSGLQFPNYSSELNVNALELDDSALYLCASSRRSKPYEQYFGPGTRLTVT.

The sample holds a few counts of this clone. The J gene is TRBJ1-6, the V gene TRBV30, with no clear D. The CDR3 sequence is 12 residues long. Germline V gene lookup returns CDR1 GTSNPN and CDR2 SVGIG (reference sequence). Trimming removed 0 bases from V and 14 bases from J, with 11 bases in between. The CDR3 bases are TGTGCCTGGAGTGTAAGCCCCCCCACCCTCCACTTT. Its protein product is CAWSVSPPTLHF.